One and the same sample provided the 14 T cell receptor beta chains below, sequenced in a study of T cell responses to AZD1222 COVID-19 vaccine. Assay: immunoSEQ multiplex PCR; the TCRdb copy retains only in-frame clones and omits some. Of some 170,000 clones in the sample, about 87% were seen once. Here the sequenced sample was peripheral blood, taken 28 days after the second dose of the MenACWY control vaccine. These receptor sequences come from an adult who received the MenACWY meningococcal vaccine as a control.

This chain uses TRBV10-2 with TRBJ2-7, with D possibly matching TRBD2 (6 bases). Trimming took 8 bases from V and 0 from J, leaving 8 bases between them. Germline V gene lookup returns CDR1 WSHSY and CDR2 SAAADI. The CDR3 sequence is 12 residues long. CDR3 in amino acids: CASGGDSYEQYF. Here the CDR3 DNA reads TGCGCCAGCGGCGGGGACTCCTACGAGCAGTACTTC.

The V gene is TRBV6-1, the J gene TRBJ1-2, with D possibly TRBD1 on 5 matching bases. In germline, CDR1 is MNHNS, CDR2 SASEGT. CDR3 length: 15 residues. Trimming removed 1 base from V and 4 bases from J, with 13 bases in between. CDR3 loop: CASSEVKGRFYGYTF. The CDR3, as DNA: TGTGCCAGCAGTGAAGTGAAGGGGCGCTTCTATGGCTACACCTTC.

The chain is built from TRBV3-1 (or the pseudogene TRBV3-2) and TRBJ1-2; TRBD1 might be the D (5 bases). V was clipped by 4 bases and J by 4 bases, with 16 bases between them. CDR1 and CDR2 from the germline V gene are LGHDT and YNNKEL (reference sequence). This CDR3 spans 15 amino acids. CDR3 amino acids: CASSPRQTPSYGYTF. The CDR3 DNA follows: TGTGCCAGCAGCCCCCGACAGACGCCTTCCTATGGCTACACCTTC.

The chain combines TRBV7-9 with TRBJ2-5; the match to TRBD2 covers 10 bases. This CDR3 has 15 residues. Losses at the gene ends were 3 bases for V and 7 bases for J; bases not matched to a gene: 8. CDR1 SEHNR and CDR2 FQNEAQ come from the germline V gene (reference sequence). CDR3 in amino acids: CASSLASGSEATQYF. The CDR3 nucleotides are TGTGCCAGCAGCTTGGCTAGCGGGAGTGAGGCGACCCAGTACTTC.

The chain links TRBV13 to TRBJ2-3; D not resolved. This CDR3 is built from 16 residues. With 2 bases removed from V and 2 bases from J, the gap between germline ends came to 14 bases. Germline values: CDR1 PRHDT, CDR2 FYEKMQ (reference sequence). The CDR3 protein is CASSLSDDKPTDTQYF. CDR3 nucleotide sequence: TGTGCCAGCAGCTTATCGGATGACAAACCCACAGATACGCAGTATTTT.

The rearrangement joins TRBV5-1 to TRBJ1-1; a possible D gene is TRBD1 (6 bases). V lost 0 bases and J lost 9, with 18 bases in between. Germline CDR1 reads SGHRS; CDR2 reads YFSETQ. There are 15 residues in the CDR3. The CDR3 is CASSLADLTGTKAFF. The CDR3 DNA sequence: TGCGCCAGCAGCTTGGCTGACTTAACAGGGACAAAAGCTTTCTTT. Supplemented by reference TRBV5-1 and TRBJ1-1, the full variable domain reads KAGVTQTPRYLIKTRGQQVTLSCSPISGHRSVSWYQQTPGQGLQFLFEYFSETQRNKGNFPGRFSGRQFSNSRSEMNVSTLELGDSALYLCASSLADLTGTKAFFGQGTRLTVV.

The V and J genes are TRBV5-4 and TRBJ2-1; no reliable D call. CDR1 is SGHNT and CDR2 is YYREEE in the germline V gene (reference sequence). V was pared by 4 bases and J by 5 bases, with 16 bases between. The CDR3 is 15 residues long. In DNA form, the CDR3 reads TGTGCCAGCAGCCCGATTGGGGTTGGGGACAATGAGCAGTTCTTC. It codes for CASSPIGVGDNEQFF.

The chain joins TRBV6-4 to TRBJ2-7; D may be TRBD2 (6 bases). Germline CDR1 is MRHNA and CDR2 is SNTAGT. The CDR3 runs 16 residues. The ends were cut back, 5 bases at V and 2 bases at J, with 19 bases in the middle. The DNA of the CDR3 is TGTGCCAGCAGTCTCGAAAATAGCGGCTACCCCTACGAGCAGTACTTC. Translated, it gives CASSLENSGYPYEQYF.

V and J are TRBV11-2 and TRBJ2-5; TRBD1 matches at 8 bases. The germline gives CDR1 SGHAT, CDR2 FQNNGV. The V segment lost 4 bases and the J segment 4 bases; nucleotides outside the gene matches: 11. The CDR3 covers 16 residues. CDR3 bases: TGTGCCAGCAGCTCGCTTAGACAGGGGCTTCGAGAGACCCAGTACTTC. It encodes CASSSLRQGLRETQYF.

J is TRBJ2-7 and V is TRBV5-1; no reliable D call. The V end was cut by 0 bases, the J end by 0 bases, with 7 bases between. In germline, CDR1 is SGHRS, CDR2 YFSETQ. The CDR3 covers 14 residues. The CDR3, as DNA: TGCGCCAGCAGCTTGGGGCTGAGCTCCTACGAGCAGTACTTC. This sequence encodes CASSLGLSSYEQYF.

J is TRBJ2-1 and V is TRBV12-3 or TRBV12-4; 8 nucleotides agree with TRBD2. The CDR3 extends over 12 amino acids. The J segment lost 7 bases and the V segment lost 6 bases, leaving 2 bases of the junction unmatched. Here the CDR3 DNA reads TGTGCCAGCAGGGGACTAGTTAATGAGCAGTTCTTC. Its translation: CASRGLVNEQFF.

V gene TRBV12-3 or TRBV12-4 combines with J gene TRBJ2-3; D unclear. V lost 3 bases and J lost 6, with 7 bases in between. The CDR3 has 12 residues. The CDR3: CASSFPTDTQYF. The CDR3 region has the DNA TGTGCCAGCAGTTTCCCTACGGATACGCAGTATTTT.

The genes are TRBV27 and TRBJ2-3; weak D call: TRBD2 (6 bases). The CDR3 runs 16 residues. Per the germline V gene, CDR1 is MNHEY and CDR2 is SMNVEV (reference sequence). The germline V and J ends were trimmed by 3 bases and 1 base, with 14 bases remaining between them. DNA for the CDR3: TGTGCCAGCAGTTTTAGGTTCGCTAGCGGCACAGATACGCAGTATTTT. Protein: CASSFRFASGTDTQYF.

The V and J genes are TRBV11-2 and TRBJ1-1; no clear D gene. Trimming left V 4 bases short and J 4 bases short, with 10 bases between. Germline lookup yields CDR1 SGHAT and CDR2 FQNNGV. CDR3 length: 13 residues. CDR3 in amino acids: CASSWGSGTEAFF. For the CDR3, the DNA is TGTGCCAGCAGCTGGGGTTCGGGCACTGAAGCTTTCTTT.